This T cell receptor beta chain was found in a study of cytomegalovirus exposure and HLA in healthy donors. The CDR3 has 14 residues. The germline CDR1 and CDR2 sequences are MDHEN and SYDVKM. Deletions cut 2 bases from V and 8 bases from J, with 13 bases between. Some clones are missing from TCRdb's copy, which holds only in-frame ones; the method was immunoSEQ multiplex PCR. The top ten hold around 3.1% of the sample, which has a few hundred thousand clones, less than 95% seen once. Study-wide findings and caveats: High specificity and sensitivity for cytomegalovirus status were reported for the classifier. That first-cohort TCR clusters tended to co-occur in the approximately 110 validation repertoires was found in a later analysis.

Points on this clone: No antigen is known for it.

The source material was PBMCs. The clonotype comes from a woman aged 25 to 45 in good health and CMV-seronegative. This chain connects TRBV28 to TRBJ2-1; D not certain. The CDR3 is CASSLIAAPYEQFF. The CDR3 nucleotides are TGTGCCAGCAGTTTAATCGCCGCCCCCTATGAGCAGTTCTTC. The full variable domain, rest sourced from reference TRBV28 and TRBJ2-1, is DVKVTQSSRYLVKRTGEKVFLECVQDMDHENMFWYRQDPGLGLRLIYFSYDVKMKEKGDIPEGYSVSREKKERFSLILESASTNQTSMYLCASSLIAAPYEQFFGPGTRLTVL.